This record concerns one T cell receptor (beta chain) sequence. Its cognate antigen is unknown. The sample originates from a study of CD8 T cells in ankylosing spondylitis. Study results and limitations: Matched ankylosing spondylitis synovial fluid reportedly contained a significantly enriched population of disease-linked clones. Disease-associated clonotypes exhibited CD8+ identity and were relatively infrequent in peripheral blood. Ankylosing spondylitis blood appeared to carry a characteristic TCR beta motif of roughly eight highly homologous variants.

MiXCR was run by TCRdb on the 5' RACE reads, yielding one entry per CDR3 protein. The table shows a few hundred thousand distinct CDR3 sequences, with 20% occurring only once. With 0 bases removed from V and 2 bases from J, the gap between germline ends came to 6 bases. The V gene's germline CDR1 is SGDLS and CDR2 YYNGEE. The CDR3 has 14 residues. This TCR was recovered from a female donor with ankylosing spondylitis or in good health (not recorded which). V usage is TRBV9 and J usage is TRBJ1-3; no reliable D call. Sequencing used blood, either unsorted or a sorted T cell fraction (not recorded which). CDR3 nucleotide sequence: TGTGCCAGCAGCGTAGGGGCCGCTGGAAACACCATATATTTT. It yields the protein CASSVGAAGNTIYF. The whole variable domain, filled in from reference TRBV9 and TRBJ1-3, reads DSGVTQTPKHLITATGQRVTLRCSPRSGDLSVYWYQQSLDQGLQFLIQYYNGEERAKGNILERFSAQQFPDLHSELNLSSLELGDSALYFCASSVGAAGNTIYFGEGSWLTVV.